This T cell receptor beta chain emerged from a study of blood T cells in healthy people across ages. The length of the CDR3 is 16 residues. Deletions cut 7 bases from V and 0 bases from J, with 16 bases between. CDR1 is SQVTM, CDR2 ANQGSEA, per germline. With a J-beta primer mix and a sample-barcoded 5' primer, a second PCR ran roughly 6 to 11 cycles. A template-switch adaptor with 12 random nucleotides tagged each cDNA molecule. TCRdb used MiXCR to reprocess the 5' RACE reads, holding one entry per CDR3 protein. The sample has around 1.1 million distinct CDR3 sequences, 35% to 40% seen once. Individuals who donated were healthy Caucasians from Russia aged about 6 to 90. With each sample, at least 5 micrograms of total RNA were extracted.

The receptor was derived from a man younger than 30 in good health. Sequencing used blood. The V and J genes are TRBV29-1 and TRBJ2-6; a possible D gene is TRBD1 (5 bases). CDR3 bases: TGCAGCGGACAGACAGACATTAACTCTGGGGCCAACGTCCTGACTTTC. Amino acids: CSGQTDINSGANVLTF.